The clone carrying this T cell receptor (beta chain) was seen a handful of times. The antigen remains unidentified. The data originate from a study of cytomegalovirus exposure and HLA in healthy donors. Both 60 Vbeta primers and 13 Jbeta primers went into the PCR. Sequencing used immunoSEQ multiplex PCR; TCRdb keeps in-frame clones, though not all of them. In the table there are about 120,000 clones, more than 60% of which are singletons. Study-wide results and limits: The authors excluded some V segments, including TRBV6-2 and TRBV6-3, as indistinguishable. According to the study, around 150 TCR beta chains were cytomegalovirus-associated. It was shown in a later analysis that HLA-associated TCR beta chains were more clonally expanded than other, equally common chains.

The CDR3 length is 13 residues. Trimming left V 6 bases short and J 0 bases short, with 6 bases between. The germline V gene has CDR1 SNHLY and CDR2 FYNNEI. Sequences were obtained from PBMCs. The TCR was taken from a man younger than 40 in good health and CMV-seropositive. The V call is TRBV2, the J call TRBJ1-3; D gene uncertain. The CDR3 coding sequence is TGTGCCAGCAGACAGAACTCTGGAAACACCATATATTTT. It is translated as CASRQNSGNTIYF. The full variable domain, its missing parts supplied by reference TRBV2 and TRBJ1-3, is EPEVTQTPSHQVTQMGQEVILRCVPISNHLYFYWYRQILGQKVEFLVSFYNNEISEKSEIFDDQFSVERPDGSNFTLKIRSTKLEDSAMYFCASRQNSGNTIYFGEGSWLTVV.